This T cell receptor (beta chain) was observed in a study of blood T cells in healthy people across ages. This clonotype was found a few times. CDR1 is SNHLY, CDR2 FYNNEI, per germline. The V and J ends lost 0 bases and 1 base, in that order; junction bases with no gene match: 6. CDR3 length equals 17 residues. A second PCR of roughly 7 to 11 cycles used a sample-barcoded 5' primer and a J-beta primer mix. TCRdb reanalysed the 5' RACE reads using MiXCR and keeps one entry per CDR3 protein. Of more than 1.4 million distinct CDR3 sequences listed, around two fifths are singletons. This chain uses TRBV2 with TRBJ2-3; 8 nucleotides agree with TRBD2. This TCR came from a woman under 30 in good health. The sequencing input was blood. CDR3 bases: TGTGCCAGCAGTGAAGCCGTAGCGGGGACTGGCACAGATACGCAGTATTTT. This translates into CASSEAVAGTGTDTQYF.